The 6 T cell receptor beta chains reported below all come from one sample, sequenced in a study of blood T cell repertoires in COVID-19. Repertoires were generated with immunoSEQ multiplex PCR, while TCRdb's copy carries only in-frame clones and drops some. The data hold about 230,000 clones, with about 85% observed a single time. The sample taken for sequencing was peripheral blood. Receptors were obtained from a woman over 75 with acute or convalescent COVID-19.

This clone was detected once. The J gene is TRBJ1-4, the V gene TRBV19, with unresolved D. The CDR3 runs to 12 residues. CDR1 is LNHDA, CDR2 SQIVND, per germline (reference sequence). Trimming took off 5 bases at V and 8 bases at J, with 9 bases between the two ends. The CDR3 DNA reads TGTGCCAGTAGTTTTCGTACAGAAAAACTGTTTTTT. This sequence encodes CASSFRTEKLFF.

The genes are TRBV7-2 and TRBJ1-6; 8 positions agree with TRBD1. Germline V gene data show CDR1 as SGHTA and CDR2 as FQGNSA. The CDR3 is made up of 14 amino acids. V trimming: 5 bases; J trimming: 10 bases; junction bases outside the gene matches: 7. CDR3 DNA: TGTGCCAGCAGCCTAGGACAGGGACTCTCACCCCTCCACTTT. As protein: CASSLGQGLSPLHF.

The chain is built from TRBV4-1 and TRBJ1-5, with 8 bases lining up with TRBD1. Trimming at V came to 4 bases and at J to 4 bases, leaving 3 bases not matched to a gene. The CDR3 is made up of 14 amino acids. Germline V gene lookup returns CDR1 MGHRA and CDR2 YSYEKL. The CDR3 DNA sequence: TGCGCCAGCAGCCCCCGGACAGGGAATCAGCCCCAGCATTTT. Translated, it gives CASSPRTGNQPQHF.

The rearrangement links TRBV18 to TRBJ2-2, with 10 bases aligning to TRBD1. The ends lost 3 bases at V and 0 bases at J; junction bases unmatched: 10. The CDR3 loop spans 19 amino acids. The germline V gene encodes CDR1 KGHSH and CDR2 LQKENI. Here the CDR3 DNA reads TGTGCCAGCTCACCCGAATCGCCCGGGACAGGGGCGAACACCGGGGAGCTGTTTTTT. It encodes CASSPESPGTGANTGELFF.

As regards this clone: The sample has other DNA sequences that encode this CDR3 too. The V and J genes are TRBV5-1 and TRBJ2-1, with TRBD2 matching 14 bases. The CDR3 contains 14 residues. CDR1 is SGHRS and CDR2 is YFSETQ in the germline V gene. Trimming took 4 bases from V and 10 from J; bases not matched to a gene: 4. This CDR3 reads CASSTGLAGEEQFF. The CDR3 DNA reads TGCGCCAGCAGCACGGGACTAGCGGGGGAAGAGCAGTTCTTC.

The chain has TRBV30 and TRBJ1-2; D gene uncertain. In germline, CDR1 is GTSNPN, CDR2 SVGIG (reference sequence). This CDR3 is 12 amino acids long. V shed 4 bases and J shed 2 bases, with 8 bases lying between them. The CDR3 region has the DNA TGTGCCTGGAATCCGGGGAACTATGGCTACACCTTC. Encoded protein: CAWNPGNYGYTF.